This TCR beta chain came from a study of shared clonotypes between healthy human individuals. Points from the study as a whole: About 5% was the fraction of naive CD4 clonotypes found shared across several donors.

For this clone: Its antigen is not identified. This specimen includes other DNA sequences encoding the same CDR3.

Assay: immunoSEQ multiplex PCR; the TCRdb copy retains only in-frame clones and omits some. Of over 2 million clones in the sample, 80% to 95% are singletons; the top ten hold about 0.41%. The germline V gene has CDR1 SEHNR and CDR2 FQNEAQ (reference sequence). The CDR3 runs to 15 residues. Trimming took 5 bases from V and 0 from J, leaving 10 bases between them. Material for sequencing was naive CD4+ T cells from PBMCs. Regarding subset: CD45RA+ positively selected. This chain uses TRBV7-9 with TRBJ1-4; the D is unclear. This clonotype was obtained from a man between 18 and 35 years old in good health. Some clones in this sample may be carry-over from other donors' samples. CDR3 DNA: TGTGCCAGCAGCCTAAACAGTGCAACTAATGAAAAACTGTTTTTT. Amino acids: CASSLNSATNEKLFF.